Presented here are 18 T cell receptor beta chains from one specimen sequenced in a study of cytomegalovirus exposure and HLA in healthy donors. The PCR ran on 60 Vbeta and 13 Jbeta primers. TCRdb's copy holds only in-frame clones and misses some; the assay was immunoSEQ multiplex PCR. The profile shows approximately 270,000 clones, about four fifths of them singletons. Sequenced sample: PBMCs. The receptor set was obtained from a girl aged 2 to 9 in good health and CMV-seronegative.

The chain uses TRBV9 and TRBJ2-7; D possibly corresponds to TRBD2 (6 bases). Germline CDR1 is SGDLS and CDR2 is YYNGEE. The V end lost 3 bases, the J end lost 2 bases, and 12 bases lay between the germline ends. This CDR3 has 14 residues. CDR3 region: CASSDGTGTYEQYF. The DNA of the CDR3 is TGTGCCAGCAGCGATGGGACTGGGACCTACGAGCAGTACTTC.

Written as DNA, the CDR3 is TGTGCCAGCTGCGGACAGGGAAGGGGCGAGCAGTACTTC. This encodes CASCGQGRGEQYF. The chain is built from TRBV2 and TRBJ2-7; TRBD1 matches at 8 bases. The trim removed 8 bases at V and 6 bases at J, leaving 9 bases unmatched. CDR1 is SNHLY and CDR2 is FYNNEI in the germline V gene. The CDR3 is 13 residues long.

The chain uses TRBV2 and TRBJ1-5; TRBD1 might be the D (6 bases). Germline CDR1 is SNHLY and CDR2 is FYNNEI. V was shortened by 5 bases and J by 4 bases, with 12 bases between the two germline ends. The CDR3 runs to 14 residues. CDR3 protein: CASSSDSPNQPQHF. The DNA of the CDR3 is TGTGCCAGCAGTTCGGACAGCCCTAATCAGCCCCAGCATTTT.

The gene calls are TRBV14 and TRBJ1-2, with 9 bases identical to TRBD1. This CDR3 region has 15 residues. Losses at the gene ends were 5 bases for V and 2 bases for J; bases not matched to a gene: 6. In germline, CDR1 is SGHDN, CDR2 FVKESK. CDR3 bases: TGTGCCAGCAGCTACCTACAGGGGGCGAACTATGGCTACACCTTC. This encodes CASSYLQGANYGYTF.

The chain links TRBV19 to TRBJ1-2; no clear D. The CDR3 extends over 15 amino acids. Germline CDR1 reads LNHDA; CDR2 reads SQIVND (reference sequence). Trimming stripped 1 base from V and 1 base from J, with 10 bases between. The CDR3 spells CASSIGTKVNYGYTF. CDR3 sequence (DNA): TGTGCCAGTAGTATAGGAACTAAAGTTAACTATGGCTACACCTTC.

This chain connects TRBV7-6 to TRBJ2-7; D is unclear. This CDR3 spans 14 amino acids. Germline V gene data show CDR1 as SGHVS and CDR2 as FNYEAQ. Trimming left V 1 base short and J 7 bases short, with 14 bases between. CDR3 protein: CASSLESQSSEQYF. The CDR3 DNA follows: TGTGCCAGCAGCTTAGAGAGCCAGTCTAGTGAGCAGTACTTC.

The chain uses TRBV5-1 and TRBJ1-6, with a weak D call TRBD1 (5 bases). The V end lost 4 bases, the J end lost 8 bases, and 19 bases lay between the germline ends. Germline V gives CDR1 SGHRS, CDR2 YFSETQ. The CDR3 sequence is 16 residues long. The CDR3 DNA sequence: TGCGCCAGCAGCAAAGCAGGGTCCCGTGTTGATTCACCCCTCCACTTT. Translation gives CASSKAGSRVDSPLHF.

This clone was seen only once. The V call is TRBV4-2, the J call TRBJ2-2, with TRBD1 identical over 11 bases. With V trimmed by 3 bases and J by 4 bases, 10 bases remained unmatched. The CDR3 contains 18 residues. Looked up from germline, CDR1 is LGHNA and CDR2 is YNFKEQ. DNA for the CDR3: TGTGCCAGCAGCCAGGTTTTGGACAGGGGGCTCGTCACCGGGGAGCTGTTTTTT. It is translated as CASSQVLDRGLVTGELFF.

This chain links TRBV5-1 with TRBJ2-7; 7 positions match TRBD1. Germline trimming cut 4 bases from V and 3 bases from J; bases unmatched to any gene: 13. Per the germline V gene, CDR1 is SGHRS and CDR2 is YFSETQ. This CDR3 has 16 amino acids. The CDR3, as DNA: TGCGCCAGCAGCATCAAACCGGGACAGACTTACTACGAGCAGTACTTC. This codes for CASSIKPGQTYYEQYF.

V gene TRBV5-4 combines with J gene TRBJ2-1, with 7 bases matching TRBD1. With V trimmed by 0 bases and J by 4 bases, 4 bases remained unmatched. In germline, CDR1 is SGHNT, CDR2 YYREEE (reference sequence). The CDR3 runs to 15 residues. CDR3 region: CASSLGGTVYNEQFF. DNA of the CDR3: TGTGCCAGCAGCTTGGGGGGGACAGTATACAATGAGCAGTTCTTC. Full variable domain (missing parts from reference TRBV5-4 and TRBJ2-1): ETGVTQSPTHLIKTRGQQVTLRCSSQSGHNTVSWYQQALGQGPQFIFQYYREEENGRGNFPPRFSGLQFPNYSSELNVNALELDDSALYLCASSLGGTVYNEQFFGPGTRLTVL.

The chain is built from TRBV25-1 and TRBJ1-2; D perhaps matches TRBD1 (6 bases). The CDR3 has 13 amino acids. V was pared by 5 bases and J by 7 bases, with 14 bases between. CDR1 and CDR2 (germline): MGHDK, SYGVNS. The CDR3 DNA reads TGTGCCAGCAGTCCCGCAGGGGCGAGTGGCTACACCTTC. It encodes CASSPAGASGYTF.

The DNA of the CDR3 is TGTGCCAGCAGCCTGACTAGCGGGGGGAGATTTAAAGAGACCCAGTACTTC. This codes for CASSLTSGGRFKETQYF. The chain links TRBV28 to TRBJ2-5; 13 nucleotides line up with TRBD2. Trimming removed 6 bases from V and 3 bases from J; junction bases left unmatched: 10. Germline V gives CDR1 MDHEN, CDR2 SYDVKM. This CDR3 is 17 amino acids long. Drawing the rest from reference TRBV28 and TRBJ2-5, the complete variable domain is DVKVTQSSRYLVKRTGEKVFLECVQDMDHENMFWYRQDPGLGLRLIYFSYDVKMKEKGDIPEGYSVSREKKERFSLILESASTNQTSMYLCASSLTSGGRFKETQYFGPGTRLLVL.

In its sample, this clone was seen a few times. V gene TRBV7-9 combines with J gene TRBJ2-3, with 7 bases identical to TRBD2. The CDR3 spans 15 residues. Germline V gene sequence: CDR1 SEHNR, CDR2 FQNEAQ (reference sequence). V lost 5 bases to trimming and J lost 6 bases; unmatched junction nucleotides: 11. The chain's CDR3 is CASSLLGGGKDTQYF. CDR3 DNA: TGTGCCAGCAGCCTCCTTGGCGGGGGAAAGGATACGCAGTATTTT.

This CDR3 reads CASSQGQGTVVNEQFF. CDR3 in DNA: TGTGCCAGCAGCCAAGGACAGGGCACGGTTGTCAATGAGCAGTTCTTC. The chain uses TRBV14 and TRBJ2-1, with 7 nucleotides matching TRBD1. CDR1 and CDR2 from the germline V gene are SGHDN and FVKESK. Losses at the gene ends were 1 base for V and 6 bases for J; bases not matched to a gene: 9. The CDR3 is 16 amino acids.

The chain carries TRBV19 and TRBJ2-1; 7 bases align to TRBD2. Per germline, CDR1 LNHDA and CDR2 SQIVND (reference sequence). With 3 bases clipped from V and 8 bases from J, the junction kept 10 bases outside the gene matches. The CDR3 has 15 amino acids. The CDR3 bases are TGTGCCAGTAGTATGGGGCGGGAGATGGGTTATGAGCAGTTCTTC. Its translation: CASSMGREMGYEQFF.

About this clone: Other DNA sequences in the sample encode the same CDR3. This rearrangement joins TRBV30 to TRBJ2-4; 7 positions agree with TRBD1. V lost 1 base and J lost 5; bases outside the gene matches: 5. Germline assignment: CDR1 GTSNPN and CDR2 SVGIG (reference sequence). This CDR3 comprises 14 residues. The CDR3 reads CAWSADRVENIQYF. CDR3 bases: TGTGCCTGGAGTGCCGACAGGGTTGAAAACATTCAGTACTTC.

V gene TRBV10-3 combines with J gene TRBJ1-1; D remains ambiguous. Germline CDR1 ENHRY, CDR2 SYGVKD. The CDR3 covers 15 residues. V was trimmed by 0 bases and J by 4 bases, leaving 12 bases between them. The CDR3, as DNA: TGTGCCATCAGTGAGTCGTGGCCAGGCTCCACTGAAGCTTTCTTT. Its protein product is CAISESWPGSTEAFF.

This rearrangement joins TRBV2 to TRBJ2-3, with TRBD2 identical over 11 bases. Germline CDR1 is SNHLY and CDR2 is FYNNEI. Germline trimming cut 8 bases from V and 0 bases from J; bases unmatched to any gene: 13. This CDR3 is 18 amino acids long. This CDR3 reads CASQYSLAGGPSTDTQYF. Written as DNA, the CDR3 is TGTGCCAGCCAATATTCGCTAGCGGGGGGTCCTAGCACAGATACGCAGTATTTT.